Shown below are 31 T cell receptor beta chains from a single sample sequenced in a study of molecular identifiers for immune sequencing clone quantification. TCRdb re-derived calls from the PCR reads in MiXCR, one entry per CDR3 protein. The data hold about 630,000 distinct CDR3 sequences, with around 25% observed a single time. Sequencing was carried out using naive CD8+ T cells from blood, with Jurkat cell RNA spiked in. Sample subset: FACS-sorted CD8+CD4-CCR7+CD45RA+ naive T cells. All receptors come from a human donor in good health. Some libraries in this study had Jurkat cell RNA spiked in.

This clonotype occurred a few times. This sequence joins TRBV19 and TRBJ1-4; tentative D call: TRBD1 (5 bases). This CDR3 is 14 amino acids long. Germline CDR1 is LNHDA and CDR2 is SQIVND (reference sequence). The V and J ends lost 6 bases and 5 bases respectively, with 13 bases between them. The CDR3 loop reads CASSQGVLNEKLFF. The CDR3 coding sequence is TGTGCCAGTAGCCAAGGGGTGTTGAATGAAAAACTGTTTTTT.

This clonotype was seen at least ten times. The chain is built from TRBV4-1 and TRBJ1-1, with 9 bases identical to TRBD1. The CDR3 totals 16 residues. Germline CDR1 reads MGHRA; CDR2 reads YSYEKL. The V gene end was trimmed by 0 bases and the J gene end by 5 bases; junction bases not matched to a gene: 7. The CDR3: CASSQDGTGIWTEAFF. The CDR3 nucleotides are TGCGCCAGCAGCCAAGACGGGACAGGGATTTGGACTGAAGCTTTCTTT.

At least ten counts were recorded for this clonotype. Here the CDR3 DNA reads TGTGCCAGCGGACAGGGGCGGGGGGCCTACGAGCAGTACTTC. This sequence encodes CASGQGRGAYEQYF. The chain is built from TRBV13 and TRBJ2-7; perhaps TRBD1 as D (9 bases). Germline values: CDR1 PRHDT, CDR2 FYEKMQ (reference sequence). V was trimmed by 8 bases and J by 2 bases, leaving 16 bases between them. This CDR3 contains 14 residues.

The J gene is TRBJ1-1, the V gene TRBV6-5, with unresolved D. V dropped 0 bases and J dropped 0 bases, with 8 bases sitting between them. Germline V gene data show CDR1 as MNHEY and CDR2 as SVGAGI. This CDR3 is built from 15 residues. CDR3 bases: TGTGCCAGCAGTTACTCGGCGGGCATGAACACTGAAGCTTTCTTT. Amino acids: CASSYSAGMNTEAFF.

V and J are TRBV12-3 or TRBV12-4 and TRBJ2-5, with D maybe TRBD2 (7 bases). The CDR3 is made up of 15 amino acids. The V end was cut by 5 bases, the J end by 7 bases, with 20 bases between. The CDR3 is CASSPWGGGRGTQYF. CDR3 bases: TGTGCCAGCAGTCCATGGGGGGGGGGCCGGGGGACCCAGTACTTC.

This clonotype has at least ten counts. V usage is TRBV5-5 and J usage is TRBJ1-1, with D uncertain. This CDR3 is 13 amino acids long. Trimming cost V 2 bases and J 0 bases, with 5 bases left between them. Germline CDR1 SGHKS, CDR2 YYEKEE (reference sequence). The CDR3 DNA reads as TGTGCCAGCAGCTTCGGGTTGAACACTGAAGCTTTCTTT. This sequence encodes CASSFGLNTEAFF.

This clonotype was recorded at least ten times. The chain is built from TRBV30 and TRBJ1-1; no firm D call. The CDR3 extends over 10 amino acids. Germline loops: CDR1 GTSNPN, CDR2 SVGIG (reference sequence). The chain's CDR3 is CCWLDTEAFF. The CDR3 DNA is TGTTGTTGGCTGGACACTGAAGCTTTCTTT.

This clonotype was counted many times. The V gene is TRBV7-2, the J gene TRBJ1-2; D is perhaps TRBD1 (5 bases). Trimming left V 1 base short and J 7 bases short, with 13 bases between. Per germline, CDR1 SGHTA and CDR2 FQGNSA. The CDR3 length is 14 residues. This CDR3 reads CASSLELGESGYTF. CDR3 sequence (DNA): TGTGCCAGCAGCTTAGAGTTGGGGGAGAGTGGCTACACCTTC. The full variable domain, with the rest looked up from reference TRBV7-2 and TRBJ1-2, is GAGVSQSPSNKVTEKGKDVELRCDPISGHTALYWYRQSLGQGLEFLIYFQGNSAPDKSGLPSDRFSAERTGGSVSTLTIQRTQQEDSAVYLCASSLELGESGYTFGSGTRLTVV.

This clonotype was observed a handful of times. The chain employs TRBV19 and TRBJ1-5; possible D gene TRBD1, 6 bases. CDR1 is LNHDA, CDR2 SQIVND, per germline (reference sequence). The V end lost 1 base, the J end lost 5 bases, and 12 bases lay between the germline ends. CDR3 length equals 15 residues. CDR3 protein: CASSIVWGPDQPQHF. CDR3 sequence (DNA): TGTGCCAGTAGTATAGTATGGGGGCCCGATCAGCCCCAGCATTTT.

In its sample, this clonotype was seen a few times. This CDR3 is CASEPRSYNTGELFF. CDR3 coding DNA: TGTGCCAGCGAACCTCGGTCATATAACACCGGGGAGCTGTTTTTT. This chain links TRBV13 with TRBJ2-2; D remains unclear. The CDR3 consists of 15 residues. Germline V gene lookup returns CDR1 PRHDT and CDR2 FYEKMQ (reference sequence). The V end was cut by 8 bases, the J end by 2 bases, with 15 bases between.

V and J are TRBV30 and TRBJ1-1; D is undetermined. The CDR3 consists of 13 residues. Trimming shortened V by 4 bases and J by 0 bases, and 9 bases separated the two germline ends. Germline loops: CDR1 GTSNPN, CDR2 SVGIG (reference sequence). In nucleotides, the CDR3 is TGTGCCTGGACCCGGACCTTGAACACTGAAGCTTTCTTT. Translation: CAWTRTLNTEAFF.

This clonotype was counted ten times or more. The rearrangement joins TRBV9 to TRBJ2-3; 13 bases agree with TRBD2. The junction had 8 bases not matched to a gene; V was cut back by 0 bases and J by 4 bases. The CDR3 sequence is 18 residues long. CDR1 SGDLS and CDR2 YYNGEE come from the germline V gene. The CDR3 region has the DNA TGTGCCAGCAGCGTAGCCCCGGGACTAGCGGGATGGGCAGATACGCAGTATTTT. Its protein product is CASSVAPGLAGWADTQYF.

This clonotype came up many times. This rearrangement joins TRBV4-3 to TRBJ2-3; unclear D gene. The V gene's germline CDR1 is LGHNA and CDR2 YSLEER. The length of the CDR3 is 16 residues. Trimming took off 0 bases at V and 2 bases at J, with 12 bases between the two ends. Here the CDR3 DNA reads TGCGCCAGCAGCCAAGATCTTAGTGGATTCACAGATACGCAGTATTTT. It yields the protein CASSQDLSGFTDTQYF.

This clonotype was counted between two and nine times. The chain has TRBV18 and TRBJ2-5, with 8 nucleotides matching TRBD2. Germline V CDR1 and CDR2: KGHSH, LQKENI. Trimming removed 5 bases from V and 1 base from J; junction bases left unmatched: 9. The length of the CDR3 is 16 residues. CDR3 residues: CASSEGLVFPQETQYF. Written as DNA, the CDR3 is TGTGCCAGCTCAGAGGGACTAGTTTTCCCCCAAGAGACCCAGTACTTC.

This clonotype was recorded a few times. V usage is TRBV12-3 or TRBV12-4 and J usage is TRBJ2-2; TRBD2 matches at 8 bases. Losses at the gene ends were 6 bases for V and 4 bases for J; bases not matched to a gene: 10. The CDR3 totals 16 residues. CDR3 coding DNA: TGTGCCAGCAGCCCGACTAGCGTGGCGGGCACCGGGGAGCTGTTTTTT. Residues: CASSPTSVAGTGELFF.

This clonotype was seen at least ten times. The chain combines TRBV21-1 with TRBJ1-5. TRBV21-1 is a pseudogene segment. The CDR3 is 13 residues long. CDR3 nucleotides: TGTGCCAGCAGTACACTTAGCAATCAGCCCCAGCATTTT. Translated: CASSTLSNQPQHF.

This clonotype was detected many times. V usage is TRBV4-3 and J usage is TRBJ2-7; 7 bases agree with TRBD1. V lost 1 base to trimming and J lost 1 base; unmatched junction nucleotides: 1. Per the germline V gene, CDR1 is LGHNA and CDR2 is YSLEER. The CDR3 is 14 amino acids. The CDR3 reads CASSQGQGSYEQYF. CDR3 nucleotides: TGCGCCAGCAGCCAAGGACAGGGATCCTACGAGCAGTACTTC.

The chain uses TRBV4-1 and TRBJ2-4; D is possibly TRBD2 (7 bases). The CDR3 totals 16 residues. Germline V gene sequence: CDR1 MGHRA, CDR2 YSYEKL. The V and J ends lost 1 base and 6 bases respectively, with 16 bases between them. CDR3 sequence: CASSQGVGRGPNIQYF. As DNA, the CDR3 is TGCGCCAGCAGCCAAGGGGTCGGGCGGGGGCCAAACATTCAGTACTTC.

This clonotype was detected only a few times. CDR3 nucleotides: TGTGCCAGCAGCCAAACCTTAGCGGATGAGCAGTTCTTC. This encodes CASSQTLADEQFF. V and J are TRBV3-1 and TRBJ2-1, with D perhaps matching TRBD2 (6 bases). The germline V gene has CDR1 LGHDT and CDR2 YNNKEL (reference sequence). The CDR3 is made up of 13 amino acids. V shed 2 bases and J shed 8 bases, with 10 bases lying between them.

This chain uses TRBV7-2 with TRBJ2-3; TRBD1 agrees at 9 bases. From germline, CDR1 is SGHTA and CDR2 FQGNSA. The CDR3 length is 16 residues. V lost 3 bases, J lost 5 bases, and 9 bases stayed unmatched. The CDR3 nucleotides are TGTGCCAGCAGCTTCCCGGGACAGGGCTTGGGAGATACGCAGTATTTT. This gives the protein CASSFPGQGLGDTQYF.

There are many counts of this clonotype. The gene calls are TRBV12-3 or TRBV12-4 and TRBJ2-3; D may match TRBD1 or TRBD2 (5 bases each). The CDR3 sequence is 15 residues long. V shed 1 base and J shed 5 bases, with 13 bases lying between them. DNA of the CDR3: TGTGCCAGCAGTTTAGAGTTGGGACCCCTAGATACGCAGTATTTT. Translation: CASSLELGPLDTQYF.

The rearrangement joins TRBV30 to TRBJ1-1, with a possible D match to TRBD1 (6 bases). This CDR3 is built from 15 residues. Per germline, CDR1 GTSNPN and CDR2 SVGIG (reference sequence). V shed 1 base and J shed 0 bases, with 12 bases lying between them. The DNA for the CDR3 is TGTGCCTGGAGTGGAGGACAGACCATGAACACTGAAGCTTTCTTT. It is translated as CAWSGGQTMNTEAFF.

The rearrangement links TRBV6-2 or TRBV6-3 to TRBJ2-7; no firm D call. This CDR3 is built from 13 residues. The germline V gene encodes CDR1 MNHEY and CDR2 SVGEGT. V was pared by 6 bases and J by 0 bases, with 9 bases between. CDR3 DNA sequence: TGTGCCAGCAGCGACGCGAGCTCCTACGAGCAGTACTTC. It specifies CASSDASSYEQYF.

The V call is TRBV20-1, the J call TRBJ2-1; TRBD2 matches 7 bases. The CDR3 runs 15 residues. Germline V lookup: CDR1 DFQATT, CDR2 SNEGSKA (reference sequence). J lost 2 bases, V lost 0 bases, and 4 bases had no gene match. This CDR3 reads CSAREAGVPYNEQFF. The DNA of the CDR3 is TGCAGTGCTAGAGAGGCGGGGGTTCCCTACAATGAGCAGTTCTTC.

This clonotype was counted at least ten times. The chain couples TRBV7-2 to TRBJ2-7; D not certain. The CDR3 totals 13 residues. The germline V gene encodes CDR1 SGHTA and CDR2 FQGNSA. Trimming shortened V by 5 bases and J by 3 bases, and 11 bases separated the two germline ends. The CDR3 coding sequence is TGTGCCAGCAGCCTAGGCCTAGGCTACGAGCAGTACTTC. As protein: CASSLGLGYEQYF.

The chain links TRBV5-1 to TRBJ2-2; D perhaps matches TRBD1 (5 bases). Trimming shortened V by 4 bases and J by 6 bases, and 13 bases separated the two germline ends. CDR3 length equals 14 residues. The germline V gene has CDR1 SGHRS and CDR2 YFSETQ. CDR3 loop: CASSPSGLAGELFF. CDR3 nucleotide sequence: TGCGCCAGCAGCCCATCAGGGTTGGCCGGGGAGCTGTTTTTT.

In this sample, this clonotype turned up a few times. The genes are TRBV4-1 and TRBJ2-1, with TRBD2 matching over 7 bases. The V gene end was trimmed by 0 bases and the J gene end by 5 bases; junction bases not matched to a gene: 7. The CDR3 sequence is 16 residues long. Germline V gene sequence: CDR1 MGHRA, CDR2 YSYEKL. The CDR3 DNA is TGCGCCAGCAGCCAAGAAGAAACTAGCGCTAACAATGAGCAGTTCTTC. Protein product: CASSQEETSANNEQFF.

The rearrangement joins TRBV27 to TRBJ1-4; D not certain. This CDR3 has 13 residues. V dropped 3 bases and J dropped 8 bases, with 10 bases sitting between them. From germline, CDR1 is MNHEY and CDR2 SMNVEV (reference sequence). The CDR3 region is CASSFWVGEKLFF. CDR3 in DNA: TGTGCCAGCAGTTTTTGGGTGGGCGAAAAACTGTTTTTT.

This clonotype was seen a few times. The rearrangement uses TRBV27 and TRBJ2-3; D uncertain. The CDR3 has 15 amino acids. The germline CDR1 and CDR2 sequences are MNHEY and SMNVEV (reference sequence). The V gene lost 5 bases and the J gene lost 1 base, with 13 bases spanning the gap. This CDR3 is CASSAPFLGTDTQYF. CDR3 DNA sequence: TGTGCCAGCAGTGCCCCCTTTTTGGGCACAGATACGCAGTATTTT.

In its sample, this clonotype was seen many times. The V gene is TRBV27, the J gene TRBJ2-7; TRBD1 aligns across 9 bases. CDR1 is MNHEY, CDR2 SMNVEV, per germline (reference sequence). Unmatched junction bases numbered 3, after V lost 3 bases and J lost 3 bases. This CDR3 comprises 14 residues. CDR3 protein: CASSFSTGGYEQYF. CDR3 sequence (DNA): TGTGCCAGCAGTTTTTCGACAGGGGGCTACGAGCAGTACTTC.

This clonotype appeared many times. The rearrangement links TRBV6-2 or TRBV6-3 to TRBJ1-1, with 7 bases lining up with TRBD1. From germline, CDR1 is MNHEY and CDR2 SVGEGT. The CDR3 length is 13 residues. Germline trimming cut 6 bases from V and 6 bases from J; bases unmatched to any gene: 7. The DNA of the CDR3 is TGTGCCAGCAGATACGGGACAGTTCCTGAAGCTTTCTTT. It yields the protein CASRYGTVPEAFF.